The TCR beta chain under discussion was sequenced for a study of T-cell reconstitution after alpha-beta-depleted transplantation in children. Study results and limitations: The origin of high day-60 TCRbeta diversity in some patients lay in surviving recipient T cells and thymic progenitors. At one year after transplant, newly produced T cells mostly accounted for T-cell counts and diversity. Expanded graft clones numbering several hundred reportedly gave rise to alpha-beta T cells about two months after transplant.

V dropped 5 bases and J dropped 4 bases, with 13 bases sitting between them. Germline assignment: CDR1 SGHTA and CDR2 FQGTGA. This CDR3 has 14 residues. Unique molecular identifiers were used in preparing the TCRbeta library. TCRdb re-called the PCR reads with MiXCR, one entry per CDR3 protein. The sample has 180,000 or so distinct CDR3 sequences; 6.3% are singletons. This clonotype was seen at least ten times. Its antigen remains unknown. The sequenced sample was PBMCs, obtained before TCRalphabeta/CD19-depleted stem cell transplant. This clonotype originated in a girl under three years old with combined immunodeficiency, due to receive a stem cell transplant. The chain combines TRBV7-3 with TRBJ2-3; D is unresolved. CDR3: CASSNGDPADTQYF. In DNA, the CDR3 is TGTGCCAGCAGCAATGGGGATCCCGCAGATACGCAGTATTTT.